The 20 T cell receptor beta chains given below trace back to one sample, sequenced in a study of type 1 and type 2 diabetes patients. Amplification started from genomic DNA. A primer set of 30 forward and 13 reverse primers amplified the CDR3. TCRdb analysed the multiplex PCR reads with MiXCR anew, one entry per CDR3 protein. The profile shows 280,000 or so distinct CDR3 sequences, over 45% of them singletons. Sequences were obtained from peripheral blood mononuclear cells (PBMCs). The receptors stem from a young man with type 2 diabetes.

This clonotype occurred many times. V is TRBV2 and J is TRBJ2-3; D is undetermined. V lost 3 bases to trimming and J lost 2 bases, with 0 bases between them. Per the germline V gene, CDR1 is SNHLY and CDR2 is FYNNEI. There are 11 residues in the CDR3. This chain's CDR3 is CASSDTDTQYF. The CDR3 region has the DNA TGTGCCAGCAGTGACACAGATACGCAGTATTTT.

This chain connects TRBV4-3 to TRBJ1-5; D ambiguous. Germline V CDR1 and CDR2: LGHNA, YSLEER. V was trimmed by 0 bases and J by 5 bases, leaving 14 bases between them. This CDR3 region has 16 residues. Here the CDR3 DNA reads TGCGCCAGCAGCCAAGATCCGGCAGGAGGGCATCAGCCCCAGCATTTT. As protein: CASSQDPAGGHQPQHF.

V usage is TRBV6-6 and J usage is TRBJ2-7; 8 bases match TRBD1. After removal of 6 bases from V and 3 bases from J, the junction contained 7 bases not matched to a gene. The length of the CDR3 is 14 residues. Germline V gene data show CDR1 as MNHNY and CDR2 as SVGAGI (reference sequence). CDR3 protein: CASSGGTGFYEQYF. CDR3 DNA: TGTGCCAGCAGCGGCGGGACAGGATTCTACGAGCAGTACTTC.

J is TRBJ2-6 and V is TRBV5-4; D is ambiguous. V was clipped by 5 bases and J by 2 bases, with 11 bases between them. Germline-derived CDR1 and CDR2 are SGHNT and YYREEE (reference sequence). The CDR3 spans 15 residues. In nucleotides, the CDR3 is TGTGCCAGCAGTTTCCGACAAGCTGGGGCCAACGTCCTGACTTTC. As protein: CASSFRQAGANVLTF.

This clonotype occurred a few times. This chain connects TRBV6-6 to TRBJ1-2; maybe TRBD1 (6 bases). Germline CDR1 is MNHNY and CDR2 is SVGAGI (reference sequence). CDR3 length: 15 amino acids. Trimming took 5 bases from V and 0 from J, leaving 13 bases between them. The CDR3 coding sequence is TGTGCCAGCAGTGAAACATGGGGGCCTAACTATGGCTACACCTTC. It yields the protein CASSETWGPNYGYTF.

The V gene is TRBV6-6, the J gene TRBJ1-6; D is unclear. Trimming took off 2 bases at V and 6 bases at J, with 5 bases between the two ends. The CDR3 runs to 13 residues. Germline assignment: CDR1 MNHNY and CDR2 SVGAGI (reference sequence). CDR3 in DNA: TGTGCCAGCAGTTACAACAGTAATTCACCCCTCCACTTT. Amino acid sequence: CASSYNSNSPLHF.

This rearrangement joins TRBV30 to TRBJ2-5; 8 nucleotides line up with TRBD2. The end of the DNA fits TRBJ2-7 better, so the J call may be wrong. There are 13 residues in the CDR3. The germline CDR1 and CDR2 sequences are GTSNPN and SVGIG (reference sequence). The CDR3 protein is CAWSREGPYEQYF. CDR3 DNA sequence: TGTGCCTGGAGTCGGGAGGGCCCCTACGAGCAGTACTTC.

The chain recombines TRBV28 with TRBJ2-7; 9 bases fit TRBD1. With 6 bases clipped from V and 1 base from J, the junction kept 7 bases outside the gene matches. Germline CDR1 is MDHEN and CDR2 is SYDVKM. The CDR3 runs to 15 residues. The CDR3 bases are TGTGCCAGCAGGGAAATAGGACAGGGGTCCTACGAGCAGTACTTC. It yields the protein CASREIGQGSYEQYF.

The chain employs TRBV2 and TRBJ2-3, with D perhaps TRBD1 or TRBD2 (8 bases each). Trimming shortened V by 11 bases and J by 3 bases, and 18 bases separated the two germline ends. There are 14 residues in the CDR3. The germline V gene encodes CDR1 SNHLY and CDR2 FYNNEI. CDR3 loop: CADRGGRKTDTQYF. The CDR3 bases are TGTGCCGACAGGGGCGGGAGGAAGACAGATACGCAGTATTTT.

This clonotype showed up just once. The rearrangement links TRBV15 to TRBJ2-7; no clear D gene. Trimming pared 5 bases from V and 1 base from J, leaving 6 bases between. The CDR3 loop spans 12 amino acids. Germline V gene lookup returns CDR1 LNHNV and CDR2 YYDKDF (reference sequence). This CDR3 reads CATSGESYEQYF. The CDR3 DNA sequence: TGTGCCACCAGCGGTGAATCCTACGAGCAGTACTTC.

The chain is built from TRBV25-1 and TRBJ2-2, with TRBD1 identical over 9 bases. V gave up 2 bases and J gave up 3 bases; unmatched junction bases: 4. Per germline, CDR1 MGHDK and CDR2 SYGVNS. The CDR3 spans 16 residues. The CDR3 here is CASSEGDRDHTGELFF. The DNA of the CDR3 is TGTGCCAGCAGTGAAGGGGACAGGGACCACACCGGGGAGCTGTTTTTT.

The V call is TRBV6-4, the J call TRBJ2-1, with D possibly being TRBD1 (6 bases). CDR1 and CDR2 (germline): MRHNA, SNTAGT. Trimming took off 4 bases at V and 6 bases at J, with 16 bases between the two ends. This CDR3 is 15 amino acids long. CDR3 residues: CASSGQASGSNEQFF. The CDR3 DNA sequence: TGTGCCAGCAGTGGACAGGCGTCGGGGAGCAATGAGCAGTTCTTC.

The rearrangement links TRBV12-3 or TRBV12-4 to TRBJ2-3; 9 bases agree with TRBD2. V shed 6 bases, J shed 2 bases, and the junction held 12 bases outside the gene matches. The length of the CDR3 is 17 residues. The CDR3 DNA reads TGTGCCAGCAGCCACGCCCCCCTAGCGGGGCCCACAGATACGCAGTATTTT. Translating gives CASSHAPLAGPTDTQYF.

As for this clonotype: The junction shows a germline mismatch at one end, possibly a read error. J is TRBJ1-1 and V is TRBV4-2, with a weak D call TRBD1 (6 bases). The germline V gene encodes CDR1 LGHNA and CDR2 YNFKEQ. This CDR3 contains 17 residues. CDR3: CASGQDGDTSSNTEAFF. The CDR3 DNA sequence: TGTGCCAGCGGCCAAGATGGGGACACTTCTTCGAACACTGAAGCTTTCTTT.

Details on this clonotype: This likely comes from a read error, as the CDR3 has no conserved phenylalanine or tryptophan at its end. The CDR3 region is CAWRGLAAYEQYL. The CDR3 DNA is TGTGCCTGGAGGGGACTAGCGGCCTACGAGCAGTACCTC. This chain links TRBV30 with TRBJ2-7; 11 bases line up with TRBD2. This CDR3 comprises 13 residues. V lost 3 bases and J lost 2; bases outside the gene matches: 0. Looked up from germline, CDR1 is GTSNPN and CDR2 is SVGIG (reference sequence).

CDR3 bases: TGTGCCAGCAGCGCTAGCGGGGGCTACGAGCAGTACTTC. Translating it yields CASSASGGYEQYF. The chain carries TRBV2 and TRBJ2-7, with 10 bases identical to TRBD2. There are 13 residues in the CDR3. Per germline, CDR1 SNHLY and CDR2 FYNNEI. V lost 6 bases to trimming and J lost 3 bases; unmatched junction nucleotides: 2. Looking up the rest from reference TRBV2 and TRBJ2-7 gives the full variable domain: EPEVTQTPSHQVTQMGQEVILRCVPISNHLYFYWYRQILGQKVEFLVSFYNNEISEKSEIFDDQFSVERPDGSNFTLKIRSTKLEDSAMYFCASSASGGYEQYFGPGTRLTVT.

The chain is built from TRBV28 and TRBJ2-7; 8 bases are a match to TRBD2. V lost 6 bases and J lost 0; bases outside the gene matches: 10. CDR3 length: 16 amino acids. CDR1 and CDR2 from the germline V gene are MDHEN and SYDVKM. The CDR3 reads CASSWDGSGGSYEQYF. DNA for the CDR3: TGTGCCAGCAGCTGGGATGGGAGCGGGGGCTCCTACGAGCAGTACTTC.

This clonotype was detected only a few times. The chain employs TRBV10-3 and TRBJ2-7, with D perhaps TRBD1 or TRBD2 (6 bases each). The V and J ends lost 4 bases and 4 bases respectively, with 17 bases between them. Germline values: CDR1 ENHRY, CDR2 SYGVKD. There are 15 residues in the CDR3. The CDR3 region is CAISVWGADKYEQYF. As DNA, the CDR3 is TGTGCCATCAGTGTGTGGGGGGCCGATAAATACGAGCAGTACTTC.

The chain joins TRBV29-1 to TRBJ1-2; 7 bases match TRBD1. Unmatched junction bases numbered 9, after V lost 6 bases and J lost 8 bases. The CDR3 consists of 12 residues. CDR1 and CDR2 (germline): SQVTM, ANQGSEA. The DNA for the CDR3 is TGCAGCGTCGGGACAGTAGTCGTAGGCTACACCTTC. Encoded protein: CSVGTVVVGYTF.

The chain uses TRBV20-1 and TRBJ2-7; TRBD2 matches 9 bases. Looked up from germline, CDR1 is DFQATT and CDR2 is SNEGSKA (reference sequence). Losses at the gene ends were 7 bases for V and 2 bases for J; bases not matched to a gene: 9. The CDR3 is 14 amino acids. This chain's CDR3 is CSGYSGSPTYEQYF. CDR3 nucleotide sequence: TGCAGTGGATATAGCGGGAGCCCTACCTACGAGCAGTACTTC.